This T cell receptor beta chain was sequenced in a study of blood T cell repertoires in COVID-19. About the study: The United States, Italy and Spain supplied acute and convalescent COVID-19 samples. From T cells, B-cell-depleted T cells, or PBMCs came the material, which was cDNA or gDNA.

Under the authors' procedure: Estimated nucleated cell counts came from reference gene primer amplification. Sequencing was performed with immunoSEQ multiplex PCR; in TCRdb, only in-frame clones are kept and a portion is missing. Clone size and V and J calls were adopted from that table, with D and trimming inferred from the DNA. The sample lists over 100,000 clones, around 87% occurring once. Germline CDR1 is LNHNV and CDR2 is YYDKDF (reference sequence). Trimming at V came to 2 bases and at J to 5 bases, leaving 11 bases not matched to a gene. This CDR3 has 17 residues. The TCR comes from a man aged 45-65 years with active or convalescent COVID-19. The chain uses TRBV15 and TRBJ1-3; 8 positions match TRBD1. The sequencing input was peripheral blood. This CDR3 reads CATSRSKGGDRRNTIYF. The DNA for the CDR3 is TGTGCCACCAGCAGATCCAAAGGAGGGGACAGGCGAAACACCATATATTTT.